Shown below are 29 T cell receptor beta chains from a single sample sequenced in a study of cytotoxic CD8 clonotypes in ibrutinib-treated CLL. Assay used: immunoSEQ multiplex PCR; TCRdb lists only in-frame clones, some missing. The sample has hundreds of thousands of clones; 67% are singletons. Sequenced here: PBMCs, sampled after 36 months of ibrutinib treatment. All receptors come from a human donor with chronic lymphocytic leukemia.

The rearrangement uses TRBV4-1 and TRBJ2-7; 9 positions agree with TRBD1. The CDR3 runs to 16 residues. Germline CDR1 MGHRA, CDR2 YSYEKL. The V segment lost 4 bases and the J segment 3 bases; nucleotides outside the gene matches: 10. The CDR3 loop is CASSPSPGTGYYEQYF. The CDR3 bases are TGCGCCAGCAGCCCATCCCCTGGGACAGGGTACTACGAGCAGTACTTC.

Written as DNA, the CDR3 is TGCGCCAGCAGCTTAACGGGACAGATCACAGATACGCAGTATTTT. Protein: CASSLTGQITDTQYF. The chain has TRBV5-1 and TRBJ2-3, with TRBD1 identical over 7 bases. V was clipped by 2 bases and J by 2 bases; unmatched bases: 5. This CDR3 contains 15 residues. From germline, CDR1 is SGHRS and CDR2 YFSETQ.

This sequence joins TRBV4-1 and TRBJ1-1; no definite D call. Trimming stripped 3 bases from V and 4 bases from J, with 9 bases between. Looked up from germline, CDR1 is MGHRA and CDR2 is YSYEKL. The CDR3 spans 13 residues. The CDR3 here is CASSQDHGTEAFF. Here the CDR3 DNA reads TGCGCCAGCAGCCAGGACCACGGCACTGAAGCTTTCTTT.

The chain links TRBV5-5 to TRBJ2-1, with D perhaps TRBD1 or TRBD2 (6 bases each). The CDR3 loop spans 16 amino acids. V was cut by 3 bases and J by 8 bases, with 21 bases left in between. Germline V lookup: CDR1 SGHKS, CDR2 YYEKEE (reference sequence). The CDR3 region has the DNA TGTGCCAGCAGCTCCGGGAGAGGGGGAATTATTGATGAGCAGTTCTTC. It is translated as CASSSGRGGIIDEQFF.

The chain recombines TRBV10-2 with TRBJ1-3, with D possibly TRBD1 on 6 matching bases. CDR1 and CDR2 from the germline V gene are WSHSY and SAAADI. The CDR3 is 14 residues long. V lost 3 bases and J lost 4, with 10 bases in between. The CDR3 DNA reads TGCGCCAGCAGTGATTGGGGGCCCGGAAACACCATATATTTT. Protein product: CASSDWGPGNTIYF.

This chain uses TRBV27 with TRBJ1-5, with a tentative D call TRBD1 (6 bases). The CDR3 loop spans 14 amino acids. Germline CDR1 reads MNHEY; CDR2 reads SMNVEV (reference sequence). Trimming stripped 3 bases from V and 5 bases from J, with 11 bases between. The CDR3 loop reads CASSFLGAHQPQHF. For the CDR3, the DNA is TGTGCCAGCAGTTTCTTGGGGGCCCATCAGCCCCAGCATTTT.

DNA for the CDR3: TGCGCCAGCCGCCGGACTGCCGGGGAGCTCTCCTACGAGCAGTACTTC. Protein: CASRRTAGELSYEQYF. J is TRBJ2-7 and V is TRBV10-2, with TRBD2 as a possible D gene (5 bases). In germline, CDR1 is WSHSY, CDR2 SAAADI. Trimming stripped 8 bases from V and 0 bases from J, with 20 bases between. The CDR3 is made up of 16 amino acids.

Notes on this clone: This sample also contains other DNA sequences that code for the same CDR3. The CDR3 here is CAISEAGNTEAFF. DNA of the CDR3: TGTGCCATCAGTGAGGCAGGGAACACTGAAGCTTTCTTT. V is TRBV10-3 and J is TRBJ1-1; D is uncertain. CDR3 size: 13 residues. V was cut by 2 bases and J by 1 base, with 5 bases left in between. Looked up from germline, CDR1 is ENHRY and CDR2 is SYGVKD.

This clone has only one observation. Written as DNA, the CDR3 is TGCGCCAGCAGCCAAGATCGGGGTCTGAACACTGAAGCTTTCTTT. Residues: CASSQDRGLNTEAFF. The chain uses TRBV4-1 and TRBJ1-1; D gene ambiguous. V lost 0 bases, J lost 0 bases, and 8 bases lay in between. Germline CDR1 MGHRA, CDR2 YSYEKL. There are 15 residues in the CDR3.

This clone was observed a few times. The chain combines TRBV9 with TRBJ2-1; D is ambiguous. This CDR3 is built from 14 residues. V was clipped by 0 bases and J by 9 bases, with 13 bases between them. Germline lookup yields CDR1 SGDLS and CDR2 YYNGEE. CDR3 bases: TGTGCCAGCAGCGTAGGATATAGGAGTACTGAGCAGTTCTTC. As protein: CASSVGYRSTEQFF.

The chain links TRBV5-1 to TRBJ1-3; tentatively, D is TRBD1 (5 bases). The CDR3 is 16 amino acids. Trimming left V 2 bases short and J 0 bases short, with 12 bases between. The V gene's germline CDR1 is SGHRS and CDR2 YFSETQ. The CDR3 protein is CASSFSTANSGNTIYF. As DNA, the CDR3 is TGCGCCAGCAGCTTCTCGACAGCAAACTCTGGAAACACCATATATTTT.

This clone was seen a handful of times. The CDR3: CASSFSDTVAYEQYF. The CDR3 DNA follows: TGTGCCAGCAGCTTTTCGGACACAGTAGCCTACGAGCAGTACTTC. The chain carries TRBV13 and TRBJ2-7; D is perhaps TRBD1 (5 bases). V dropped 3 bases and J dropped 2 bases, with 14 bases sitting between them. Germline lookup yields CDR1 PRHDT and CDR2 FYEKMQ (reference sequence). The CDR3 has 15 amino acids.

The chain carries TRBV29-1 and TRBJ2-7; 9 bases agree with TRBD1. The V gene end was trimmed by 0 bases and the J gene end by 4 bases; junction bases not matched to a gene: 4. This CDR3 has 14 amino acids. Germline loops: CDR1 SQVTM, CDR2 ANQGSEA. The DNA for the CDR3 is TGCAGCGTTGAAGATGGACAGGGGAGTTACGAGCAGTACTTC. Translation gives CSVEDGQGSYEQYF.

The rearrangement uses TRBV4-1 and TRBJ1-3; D is possibly TRBD1 (6 bases). CDR3 size: 17 residues. The V end was cut by 4 bases, the J end by 0 bases, with 16 bases between. The germline gives CDR1 MGHRA, CDR2 YSYEKL. The CDR3 DNA follows: TGCGCCAGCAGCCCATCACCGGGACACCACTCTGGAAACACCATATATTTT. Its translation: CASSPSPGHHSGNTIYF.

This chain connects TRBV18 to TRBJ1-1; TRBD1 might be the D (6 bases). Germline-derived CDR1 and CDR2 are KGHSH and LQKENI. This CDR3 spans 14 amino acids. The V and J ends lost 2 bases and 4 bases respectively, with 11 bases between them. The CDR3 sequence is CASSPIQGSTEAFF. As DNA, the CDR3 is TGTGCCAGCTCACCAATACAGGGTTCCACTGAAGCTTTCTTT.

This sequence joins TRBV11-2 and TRBJ1-2; 7 nucleotides match TRBD1. After removal of 1 base from V and 8 bases from J, the junction contained 4 bases not matched to a gene. The CDR3 sequence is 13 residues long. The germline gives CDR1 SGHAT, CDR2 FQNNGV. CDR3 amino acids: CASSLGRGLGYTF. CDR3 DNA sequence: TGTGCCAGCAGCTTAGGGAGGGGGCTCGGCTACACCTTC.

This clone was recorded once. The V gene is TRBV2, the J gene TRBJ1-6; a possible D gene is TRBD1 (6 bases). CDR1 and CDR2 (germline): SNHLY, FYNNEI. The germline V and J ends were trimmed by 1 base and 7 bases, with 11 bases remaining between them. The CDR3 has 15 residues. For the CDR3, the DNA is TGTGCCAGCAGTGAAGGTACAGGGTCGAATTCACCCCTCCACTTT. Its translation is CASSEGTGSNSPLHF.

The chain has TRBV19 and TRBJ2-1; 9 bases are shared with TRBD1. V dropped 6 bases and J dropped 0; count of bases not matched to a gene: 15. Per germline, CDR1 LNHDA and CDR2 SQIVND (reference sequence). The CDR3 loop spans 19 amino acids. The CDR3 spells CASSPRGTGKMSSYNEQFF. The CDR3 DNA follows: TGTGCCAGTAGCCCGAGGGGGACAGGGAAAATGAGCTCCTACAATGAGCAGTTCTTC. The variable domain in full, completed from reference TRBV19 and TRBJ2-1, reads DGGITQSPKYLFRKEGQNVTLSCEQNLNHDAMYWYRQDPGQGLRLIYYSQIVNDFQKGDIAEGYSVSREKKESFPLTVTSAQKNPTAFYLCASSPRGTGKMSSYNEQFFGPGTRLTVL.

This chain connects TRBV29-1 to TRBJ2-5; D tentatively reads TRBD1 or TRBD2 (5 bases each). V was cut by 6 bases and J by 2 bases, with 19 bases left in between. CDR3 length: 15 amino acids. Germline lookup yields CDR1 SQVTM and CDR2 ANQGSEA. CDR3 DNA: TGCAGCGTAGACCTTTATCGGGGCCCTCAAGAGACCCAGTACTTC. Protein product: CSVDLYRGPQETQYF.

The V call is TRBV25-1, the J call TRBJ2-2; possibly TRBD1 for D (5 bases). The germline V gene encodes CDR1 MGHDK and CDR2 SYGVNS. V was cut by 5 bases and J by 2 bases, with 12 bases left in between. The CDR3 has 15 amino acids. CDR3 nucleotide sequence: TGTGCCAGCAGTAAACGACAGCCCAACACCGGGGAGCTGTTTTTT. Translating it yields CASSKRQPNTGELFF.

The J gene is TRBJ1-2, the V gene TRBV29-1, with 7 positions matching TRBD1. The germline V gene encodes CDR1 SQVTM and CDR2 ANQGSEA. V trimming: 4 bases; J trimming: 1 base; junction bases outside the gene matches: 6. The CDR3 length is 14 residues. In DNA form, the CDR3 reads TGCAGCGTTGCAAGGGGGCTTGGTAACTATGGCTACACCTTC. This gives the protein CSVARGLGNYGYTF.

The chain links TRBV2 to TRBJ2-1; TRBD2 matches at 8 bases. This CDR3 region has 15 residues. Trimming removed 0 bases from V and 7 bases from J; junction bases left unmatched: 5. From germline, CDR1 is SNHLY and CDR2 FYNNEI. The CDR3 DNA reads TGTGCCAGCAGTGAAGCGTCGGGACTAGGAAATGAGCAGTTCTTC. This codes for CASSEASGLGNEQFF.

The rearrangement links TRBV6-1 to TRBJ2-3; D is ambiguous. The CDR3 has 12 amino acids. Between the trimmed V and J ends, which lost 3 bases and 5 bases, there was a span of 6 bases. Germline V lookup: CDR1 MNHNS, CDR2 SASEGT. CDR3 bases: TGTGCCAGCAGTGAGGTCGGAGATACGCAGTATTTT. Translated: CASSEVGDTQYF.

The chain combines TRBV7-2 with TRBJ1-1; weak D call: TRBD1 (6 bases). The germline gives CDR1 SGHTA, CDR2 FQGNSA. Trimming shortened V by 0 bases and J by 1 base, and 12 bases separated the two germline ends. The CDR3 is 16 residues long. CDR3 bases: TGTGCCAGCAGCTTAGCCCTGTGGGGGCGGAACACTGAAGCTTTCTTT. It encodes CASSLALWGRNTEAFF.

The chain is built from TRBV25-1 and TRBJ1-2; D is unclear. The CDR3 runs 12 residues. V was shortened by 1 base and J by 7 bases, with 7 bases between the two germline ends. Germline lookup yields CDR1 MGHDK and CDR2 SYGVNS. CDR3 coding DNA: TGTGCCAGCAGTGAATCGGTGGGTGGCTACACCTTC. Protein: CASSESVGGYTF.

CDR3 coding DNA: TGTGCCAGCAGTGCTACAGGGGTTGGGAACTATGGCTACACCTTC. Translating gives CASSATGVGNYGYTF. This chain uses TRBV27 with TRBJ1-2; 7 bases are shared with TRBD1. Trimming took 5 bases from V and 2 from J; bases not matched to a gene: 8. Germline CDR1 reads MNHEY; CDR2 reads SMNVEV (reference sequence). The CDR3 has 15 amino acids.

This clone was seen a single time. The chain combines TRBV29-1 with TRBJ2-3; no clear D gene. V lost 0 bases and J 0 bases, leaving 4 bases between the germline ends. The CDR3 has 13 amino acids. The germline CDR1 and CDR2 sequences are SQVTM and ANQGSEA. The CDR3 is CSVEEGSTDTQYF. As DNA, the CDR3 is TGCAGCGTTGAAGAGGGTAGCACAGATACGCAGTATTTT.

This chain uses TRBV5-5 with TRBJ2-5; D gene ambiguous. Trimming took off 2 bases at V and 2 bases at J, with 10 bases between the two ends. The germline CDR1 and CDR2 sequences are SGHKS and YYEKEE (reference sequence). The CDR3 sequence is 14 residues long. CDR3 sequence (DNA): TGTGCCAGCAGCTTACGGTTGGTACAAGAGACCCAGTACTTC. It yields the protein CASSLRLVQETQYF. Complete variable domain (other parts from reference TRBV5-5 and TRBJ2-5): DAGVTQSPTHLIKTRGQQVTLRCSPISGHKSVSWYQQVLGQGPQFIFQYYEKEERGRGNFPDRFSARQFPNYSSELNVNALLLGDSALYLCASSLRLVQETQYFGPGTRLLVL.

This clone was observed once. V and J are TRBV7-3 and TRBJ2-7, with 7 nucleotides matching TRBD2. The germline gives CDR1 SGHTA, CDR2 FQGTGA. The CDR3 runs 14 residues. V lost 3 bases and J lost 0; bases outside the gene matches: 2. CDR3 amino acids: CASSLWGGSYEQYF. The CDR3 DNA is TGTGCCAGCAGCTTGTGGGGGGGCTCCTACGAGCAGTACTTC.